These T cell receptor beta chains were read from a single sample in a study of blood T cells in healthy people across ages. From the 5' RACE reads, TCRdb called clonotypes with MiXCR, one entry per CDR3 protein. The table lists some 750,000 distinct CDR3 sequences, about 20% of them singletons. The sequencing sample was made of blood. Receptor source: a man between 65 and 80 years old in good health. CDR3s leave out the opening cysteine and the closing phenylalanine or tryptophan. Each record gives: CDR3 length, V gene, CDR3 protein.

len: 14; v_gene: TRBV6-1; CDR3aa: ASRRGLAGVQETQY
len: 9; v_gene: TRBV12-3/TRBV12-4; CDR3aa: ASSLGDIYY
len: 13; v_gene: TRBV7-2; CDR3aa: ASSLVRGFNQPQH
len: 11; v_gene: TRBV29-1; CDR3aa: SVEALLSYGYT
len: 15; v_gene: TRBV5-5; CDR3aa: ASSLEVGLAGGREQF
len: 12; v_gene: TRBV12-3/TRBV12-4; CDR3aa: ASSGGILGTEAF
len: 13; v_gene: TRBV6-5; CDR3aa: ASNRAQGHLETQY
len: 12; v_gene: TRBV5-5; CDR3aa: ASSLQGWAETQY
len: 14; v_gene: TRBV27; CDR3aa: ASSPSRGPFYNEQF
len: 13; v_gene: TRBV5-1; CDR3aa: ASSLGQGSRETQY
len: 11; v_gene: TRBV20-1; CDR3aa: STQGFGNDKLF
len: 9; v_gene: TRBV11-2; CDR3aa: ASSLKATQY
len: 10; v_gene: TRBV19; CDR3aa: ASSSSGGRAF
len: 10; v_gene: TRBV12-3/TRBV12-4; CDR3aa: ASSLIGFEQY
len: 15; v_gene: TRBV29-1; CDR3aa: SVRLTVADSGANVLT
len: 13; v_gene: TRBV15; CDR3aa: ATSRAPTVNQPQH
len: 13; v_gene: TRBV6-2/TRBV6-3; CDR3aa: ASRWTDLLVTEAF
len: 13; v_gene: TRBV20-1; CDR3aa: SAPRSGGMQETQY
len: 12; v_gene: TRBV5-1; CDR3aa: ASAQGVDTDTQY
len: 10; v_gene: TRBV7-8; CDR3aa: ASSLTDVEQY
len: 13; v_gene: TRBV28; CDR3aa: ASIQGQGRTDTQY
len: 13; v_gene: TRBV14; CDR3aa: ASSQVGVAYNEQF
len: 12; v_gene: TRBV19; CDR3aa: ASKGGSSYNEQF
len: 12; v_gene: TRBV14; CDR3aa: ASSQLAGMETQY
len: 15; v_gene: TRBV28; CDR3aa: ASSQIGQPGQKNIQY
len: 13; v_gene: TRBV3-1; CDR3aa: AGSQDLAITDTQY
len: 11; v_gene: TRBV29-1; CDR3aa: SVAYRGPKTQY
len: 15; v_gene: TRBV6-1; CDR3aa: ASGNHLTTEAHEKLF
len: 12; v_gene: TRBV3-1; CDR3aa: ASRIQGVTDTQY
len: 12; v_gene: TRBV5-6; CDR3aa: ASSLIFNTDTQY
len: 13; v_gene: TRBV20-1; CDR3aa: SARDVRGSTDTQY
len: 11; v_gene: TRBV28; CDR3aa: ASSWGTGETQY
len: 10; v_gene: TRBV28; CDR3aa: ASRLGWYEQY
len: 12; v_gene: TRBV20-1; CDR3aa: SAAFRRQGTEAF
len: 14; v_gene: TRBV24-1; CDR3aa: ATSDLRLGHTDTQY
len: 12; v_gene: TRBV29-1; CDR3aa: SVALTGRVETQY
len: 14; v_gene: TRBV5-5; CDR3aa: ASSPTTSGSTDTQY
len: 11; v_gene: TRBV6-2/TRBV6-3; CDR3aa: ASSYSASDTQY